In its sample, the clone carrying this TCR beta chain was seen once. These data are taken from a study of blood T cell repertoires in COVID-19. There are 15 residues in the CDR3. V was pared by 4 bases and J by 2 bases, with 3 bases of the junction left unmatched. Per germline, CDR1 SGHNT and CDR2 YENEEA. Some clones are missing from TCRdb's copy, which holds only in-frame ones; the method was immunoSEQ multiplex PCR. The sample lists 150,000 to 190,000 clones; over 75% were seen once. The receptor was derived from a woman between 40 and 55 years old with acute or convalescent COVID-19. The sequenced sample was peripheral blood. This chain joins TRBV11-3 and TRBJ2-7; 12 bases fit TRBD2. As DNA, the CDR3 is TGTGCCAGCAGCTACGGACTAGCGGGGCCCTACGAGCAGTACTTC. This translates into CASSYGLAGPYEQYF.